This T cell receptor beta chain was found in a study of OX40 agonist ivuxolimab in advanced cancers. Here immunoSEQ multiplex PCR was the method, and the copy in TCRdb shows in-frame clones only, minus some. The sample has 59,000 or so clones, about 90% seen once. Germline lookup yields CDR1 KGHSH and CDR2 LQKENI. With V trimmed by 0 bases and J by 1 base, 3 bases remained unmatched. The CDR3 has 16 amino acids. The genes are TRBV18 and TRBJ1-1; 9 bases line up with TRBD1. This receptor was identified in an adult with an advanced solid tumor such as melanoma, head and neck, liver or kidney cancer. The sequencing here drew on CD4+ or CD8+ T cells sorted from blood, taken in a trial of the OX40 agonist ivuxolimab. The CDR3 bases are TGTGCCAGCTCACCACCGTACAGGGGGCCGAACACTGAAGCTTTCTTT. Residues: CASSPPYRGPNTEAFF.